This T cell receptor (beta chain) was captured by sequencing in a study of shared clonotypes between healthy human individuals. Study details: Sampling drew on donors who were a couple of women and a few men aged 18 to 49. Study-level points and caveats: Sampling covered blood only; tissue repertoires likely differ.

Deletions cut 0 bases from V and 0 bases from J, with 11 bases between. Per germline, CDR1 MNHEY and CDR2 SVGAGI. The length of the CDR3 is 16 residues. Deep was the level at which the assay was run. Measured with immunoSEQ multiplex PCR; TCRdb has only the in-frame clones, and not every one. This sample has about 320,000 clones; 80% to 90% occur once, and the top ten carry around 15%. On this clone itself: The antigen is undetermined.

V and J are TRBV6-5 and TRBJ2-5; TRBD2 might be the D (6 bases). The TCR sequence derives from a man between 18 and 35 years old in good health. Sequencing used memory CD8+ T cells sorted from blood. This sample's subset: CD45RO+ cells pooled with CCR7-negative TemRA cells. CDR3 DNA sequence: TGTGCCAGCAGTTACTCGCCCCGGGACTACCAAGAGACCCAGTACTTC. Amino acid sequence: CASSYSPRDYQETQYF.